Listed below are T cell receptor beta chains from one sample, sequenced in a study of blood T cells in healthy people across ages. TCRdb re-called the 5' RACE reads with MiXCR, one entry per CDR3 protein. This table holds some 370,000 distinct CDR3 sequences, 52% found once. The specimen was blood. Receptors originate from a man aged 55 to 70 in good health. CDR3s include the opening cysteine and the closing phenylalanine or tryptophan. A D gene is named only where the DNA matches it firmly. The size field is filled for only some rows; it gives once, few, many or a size class.

clone_size	v_call	j_call	d_call	cdr3_aa	cdr3_nt
.	TRBV7-9	TRBJ2-1	.	CASSLTGGLSDEQFF	TGTGCCAGCAGCTTGACGGGGGGCCTTAGCGATGAGCAGTTCTTC
.	TRBV6-2/TRBV6-3	TRBJ2-5	.	CASAGGLTPLQETQYF	TGTGCCAGCGCCGGCGGCCTAACTCCCCTCCAAGAGACCCAGTACTTC
many	TRBV7-2	TRBJ2-3	TRBD2	CASRPGLAGGADTQYF	TGTGCCAGCAGACCGGGACTAGCGGGAGGGGCAGATACGCAGTATTTT
.	TRBV7-9	TRBJ2-7	.	CASSLVEHMGSYEQYF	TGTGCCAGCAGCTTAGTCGAACACATGGGCTCCTACGAGCAGTACTTC
.	TRBV25-1	TRBJ2-7	TRBD2	CASSPLAGVDNEQYF	TGTGCCAGCAGTCCGCTAGCGGGAGTCGACAATGAGCAGTACTTC
once	TRBV14	TRBJ2-1	.	CASNWAGMWEQFF	TGTGCCAGCAATTGGGCAGGGATGTGGGAGCAGTTCTTC
few	TRBV20-1	TRBJ2-3	TRBD2	CSAPGTRGRVADTQYF	TGCAGTGCTCCCGGGACTAGGGGGAGGGTTGCAGATACGCAGTATTTT
many	TRBV12-3/TRBV12-4	TRBJ1-2	TRBD1	CASSLGQGRNYGYTF	TGTGCCAGCAGTCTTGGACAGGGTCGAAACTATGGCTACACCTTC
few	TRBV20-1	TRBJ2-3	.	CSARGRRGVFSTDTQYF	TGCAGTGCTAGAGGACGGAGGGGGGTTTTTAGCACAGATACGCAGTATTTT
.	TRBV6-2/TRBV6-3	TRBJ1-2	TRBD1	CASSSLGQDTYGYTF	TGTGCCAGCAGTTCCCTCGGACAGGACACCTATGGCTACACCTTC
.	TRBV9	TRBJ2-1	TRBD1	CASSVGQGDNEQFF	TGTGCCAGCAGCGTAGGGCAGGGGGATAATGAGCAGTTCTTC
many	TRBV4-2	TRBJ1-1	.	CASSPDSGEAFF	TGTGCCAGCAGCCCTGACTCCGGTGAAGCTTTCTTT
.	TRBV6-2/TRBV6-3	TRBJ2-6	.	CTSTNGRAGRSSGANVLTF	TGTACCAGCACTAACGGGCGGGCAGGCCGAAGCTCTGGGGCCAACGTCCTGACTTTC
.	TRBV5-1	TRBJ2-7	.	CASSSSATTYEQYF	TGCGCCAGCAGCTCGAGCGCCACGACCTACGAGCAGTACTTC
once	TRBV28	TRBJ2-5	.	CASSLRAEETQYF	TGTGCCAGCAGTTTACGGGCAGAAGAGACCCAGTACTTC
.	TRBV7-9	TRBJ2-7	TRBD1	CAVPGQGAGEQYF	TGTGCCGTACCGGGACAGGGGGCTGGCGAGCAGTACTTC
many	TRBV7-9	TRBJ2-5	TRBD2	CASSPRRLAGGHNEQYF	TGTGCCAGCAGCCCCCGACGACTAGCGGGAGGCCACAATGAGCAGTACTTC
.	TRBV3-1	TRBJ2-1	TRBD1	CASSRGQGVPNEQFF	TGTGCCAGCAGCCGCGGACAGGGGGTACCCAATGAGCAGTTCTTC
few	TRBV28	TRBJ1-2	TRBD1	CASSLTGSLVYGYTF	TGTGCCAGCAGTTTGACAGGGAGTCTTGTCTATGGCTACACCTTC
many	TRBV20-1	TRBJ2-5	.	CSARGGAFGRETQYF	TGCAGTGCTAGAGGGGGCGCCTTTGGGAGGGAGACCCAGTACTTC
.	TRBV9	TRBJ2-7	TRBD2	CASSVGGLAGSYEQYF	TGTGCCAGCAGCGTAGGGGGACTAGCGGGATCCTACGAGCAGTACTTC
few	TRBV28	TRBJ2-4	.	CASRSGTGRGENIQYF	TGTGCCAGCAGATCTGGGACAGGGCGGGGGGAAAACATTCAGTACTTC
few	TRBV7-2	TRBJ2-1	.	CASSLTLQGSKGQFF	TGTGCCAGCAGCTTAACCCTACAGGGCTCCAAGGGGCAGTTCTTC
.	TRBV5-1	TRBJ2-5	.	CASSRVVQETQYF	TGCGCCAGCAGTCGGGTCGTGCAAGAGACCCAGTACTTC
.	TRBV18	TRBJ2-5	TRBD2	CASSPRTSGGPETQYF	TGTGCCAGCTCACCAAGGACTAGCGGGGGGCCGGAGACCCAGTACTTC
.	TRBV6-5	TRBJ2-7	.	CASSYTTGTDYEQYF	TGTGCCAGCAGTTATACAACCGGGACTGACTACGAGCAGTACTTC
.	TRBV25-1	TRBJ2-3	TRBD2	CASSRWTSVSTDTQYF	TGTGCCAGCAGTCGCTGGACTAGCGTCAGCACAGATACGCAGTATTTT
.	TRBV27	TRBJ2-7	TRBD1	CASSWTGRNYEQYF	TGTGCCAGCAGTTGGACAGGGAGGAACTACGAGCAGTACTTC
.	TRBV7-2	TRBJ2-3	.	CASSLAQTPGTDTQYF	TGTGCCAGCAGCTTAGCGCAGACTCCTGGCACAGATACGCAGTATTTT
.	TRBV5-1	TRBJ2-1	.	CASSLGPAGLGGNEQFF	TGCGCCAGCAGCTTGGGTCCAGCGGGCCTGGGCGGCAATGAGCAGTTCTTC
few	TRBV29-1	TRBJ1-1	.	CSVGPEAFF	TGCAGCGTTGGACCTGAAGCTTTCTTT
.	TRBV5-1	TRBJ2-3	.	CASQGQQADTQYF	TGCGCCAGCCAGGGGCAGCAGGCAGATACGCAGTATTTT
few	TRBV29-1	TRBJ2-3	.	CSVGHGPTDTQYF	TGCAGCGTTGGTCACGGGCCCACAGATACGCAGTATTTT
.	TRBV7-9	TRBJ2-4	.	CASSLLGIQYF	TGTGCCAGCAGCTTACTGGGGATTCAGTACTTC
few	TRBV25-1	TRBJ1-5	.	CASSRQGRNQPQHF	TGTGCCAGCAGTCGGCAGGGTCGTAATCAGCCCCAGCATTTT
few	TRBV4-1	TRBJ2-5	.	CASSQVGSPSLETQYF	TGCGCCAGCAGCCAAGTAGGATCCCCGTCCCTGGAGACCCAGTACTTC
few	TRBV28	TRBJ2-5	.	CATKGRLPLQETQYF	TGTGCTACCAAGGGTCGGCTTCCCCTCCAAGAGACCCAGTACTTC
.	TRBV20-1	TRBJ2-5	TRBD2	CSAEGAGLAGGPRQETQYF	TGCAGTGCTGAAGGGGCCGGACTAGCGGGGGGGCCAAGGCAAGAGACCCAGTACTTC
.	TRBV28	TRBJ2-5	.	CASKDRPKMAQYF	TGTGCCAGCAAAGACAGGCCGAAGATGGCCCAGTACTTC
.	TRBV4-2	TRBJ2-5	.	CASSQDRQGFIETQYF	TGTGCCAGCAGCCAAGATAGGCAGGGTTTTATTGAGACCCAGTACTTC
.	TRBV28	TRBJ2-5	.	CASSLKGRTSTKTQYF	TGTGCCAGCAGTTTAAAGGGCAGGACCTCGACGAAGACCCAGTACTTC
.	TRBV7-2	TRBJ1-1	.	CASSLVVGGFTEAFF	TGTGCCAGCAGCTTAGTGGTGGGAGGGTTCACTGAAGCTTTCTTT
.	TRBV29-1	TRBJ2-5	.	CSVHGPGGGEQYF	TGCAGCGTCCACGGACCGGGCGGAGGGGAGCAGTACTTC
many	TRBV5-1	TRBJ1-4	.	CASSLSGAATNEKLFF	TGCGCCAGCAGCTTATCGGGGGCGGCAACTAATGAAAAACTGTTTTTT
.	TRBV14	TRBJ2-7	.	CASSQGSFSYEQYF	TGTGCCAGCAGCCAAGGATCCTTCTCCTACGAGCAGTACTTC
.	TRBV10-2	TRBJ2-1	TRBD1	CASSLIQGKNEQFF	TGCGCCAGCAGCCTAATACAGGGGAAGAATGAGCAGTTCTTC
.	TRBV5-1	TRBJ2-7	TRBD1	CASSSGTGAVYEQYF	TGCGCCAGCAGCTCGGGGACAGGGGCTGTGTACGAGCAGTACTTC
.	TRBV4-2	TRBJ2-1	TRBD2	CASSQDRLPGGEQFF	TGTGCCAGCAGCCAAGATAGACTACCCGGGGGGGAGCAGTTCTTC